Each of the 7 T cell receptor beta chains below was sequenced from the same sample in a study of response to subunit inactivated influenza vaccine (dated by TCRdb to between 2017 and 2018). Library construction relied on RT-PCR. The sequencing machine was an Illumina HiSeq 2500. TCRdb itself trimmed the public reads at Q25 with fastp, ran MiXCR and retained productive beta chains. Every entry covers one CDR3 protein and lists the most common genes and DNA from its rows. The sample table contains under 800,000 distinct CDR3 sequences; only one count was recorded for approximately 15% of them. The ten largest clonotypes hold 5.5% to 7% of the sample. The sequenced sample was PBMCs from blood, obtained 14 to 15 days before vaccination. These receptors were collected from a man between 45 and 60 years old who received an inactivated influenza vaccine. Donor details come from another sample of the same person, matched by shared clones.

This clonotype was detected a few times. This chain links TRBV6-5 with TRBJ2-7; D may be TRBD1 or TRBD2 (7 bases each). The CDR3 has 14 amino acids. The germline gives CDR1 MNHEY, CDR2 SVGAGI. V dropped 5 bases and J dropped 3 bases, with 14 bases sitting between them. The CDR3 DNA sequence: TGTGCCAGCAGTCACAGGGGACTAAGCTACGAGCAGTACTTC. The encoded protein is CASSHRGLSYEQYF.

This clonotype was detected ten times or more. This chain connects TRBV14 to TRBJ2-1; 9 bases agree with TRBD2. CDR3 length: 15 residues. CDR1 and CDR2 (germline): SGHDN, FVKESK. V dropped 5 bases and J dropped 4; count of bases not matched to a gene: 6. This CDR3 reads CASSVLAGVYNEQFF. For the CDR3, the DNA is TGTGCCAGCAGCGTTTTAGCGGGAGTGTACAATGAGCAGTTCTTC.

J is TRBJ2-5 and V is TRBV6-2 or TRBV6-3; TRBD1 matches 9 bases. V dropped 11 bases and J dropped 2; count of bases not matched to a gene: 9. Germline V CDR1 and CDR2: MNHEY, SVGEGT. This CDR3 is 14 amino acids long. CDR3 in DNA: TGTGCCGGCGGTACGGGACAGGGACAAGAGACCCAGTACTTC. Protein: CAGGTGQGQETQYF.

V and J are TRBV20-1 and TRBJ1-1, with 7 positions matching TRBD1. This CDR3 is 13 amino acids long. Germline CDR1 and CDR2: DFQATT and SNEGSKA (reference sequence). Trimming cost V 5 bases and J 5 bases; bases outside gene matches: 8. CDR3 sequence: CSAPARGLTEAFF. As DNA, the CDR3 is TGCAGTGCTCCAGCTAGGGGGCTAACTGAAGCTTTCTTT.

This clonotype was counted only a few times. This rearrangement joins TRBV7-9 to TRBJ2-2; 7 nucleotides line up with TRBD1. Trimming at V came to 6 bases and at J to 1 base, leaving 11 bases not matched to a gene. Germline CDR1 is SEHNR and CDR2 is FQNEAQ (reference sequence). The CDR3 runs to 17 residues. The CDR3 spells CASSLLPGQMNTGELFF. The CDR3 coding sequence is TGTGCCAGCAGTTTACTCCCGGGACAGATGAACACCGGGGAGCTGTTTTTT.

This clonotype came up a few times. The chain couples TRBV10-1 to TRBJ2-5; no clear D. The germline V gene has CDR1 WNHNN and CDR2 SYGVQD (reference sequence). This CDR3 has 14 amino acids. The ends were cut back, 0 bases at V and 2 bases at J, with 7 bases in the middle. The CDR3 region has the DNA TGCGCCAGCAGTGAGTCGTGGCAGCAAGAGACCCAGTACTTC. It specifies CASSESWQQETQYF.

This clonotype appeared a few times. V usage is TRBV5-1 and J usage is TRBJ2-1; TRBD2 matches at 9 bases. The CDR3 is 16 amino acids. The germline CDR1 and CDR2 sequences are SGHRS and YFSETQ. The V segment lost 0 bases and the J segment 3 bases; nucleotides outside the gene matches: 4. This chain's CDR3 is CASSLVGGGDYNEQFF. CDR3 in DNA: TGCGCCAGCAGCTTGGTCGGCGGGGGGGACTACAATGAGCAGTTCTTC. Drawing the rest from reference TRBV5-1 and TRBJ2-1, the complete variable domain is KAGVTQTPRYLIKTRGQQVTLSCSPISGHRSVSWYQQTPGQGLQFLFEYFSETQRNKGNFPGRFSGRQFSNSRSEMNVSTLELGDSALYLCASSLVGGGDYNEQFFGPGTRLTVL.